This T cell receptor (beta chain) was captured in a study of cytomegalovirus exposure and HLA in healthy donors. As for this clone: Its antigen is not known.

Trimming removed 5 bases at V and 1 base at J, with 13 bases between. CDR3 length equals 15 residues. Germline V gene sequence: CDR1 MDHEN, CDR2 SYDVKM. Study conclusions and caveats: Sequences of the TCR beta chain were said to predict the HLA-A and HLA-B alleles of most subjects accurately. A later analysis linked a missense DCLRE1C variant to TCR beta V- and J-gene trimming.

60 Vbeta and 13 Jbeta primers were used in PCR. The protocol was immunoSEQ multiplex PCR, while the TCRdb copy is restricted to in-frame clones and leaves out a portion. The top ten hold around 5.6% of the sample, which has 150,000 or so clones, more than 75% seen once. This sequence originates from a woman aged 40 to 49 in good health and CMV-seropositive. The genes are TRBV28 and TRBJ2-3; weak D call: TRBD2 (6 bases). The sample was PBMCs. The DNA for the CDR3 is TGTGCCAGCAGTCTCAAAACGGGAGGCACAGATACGCAGTATTTT. It is translated as CASSLKTGGTDTQYF.